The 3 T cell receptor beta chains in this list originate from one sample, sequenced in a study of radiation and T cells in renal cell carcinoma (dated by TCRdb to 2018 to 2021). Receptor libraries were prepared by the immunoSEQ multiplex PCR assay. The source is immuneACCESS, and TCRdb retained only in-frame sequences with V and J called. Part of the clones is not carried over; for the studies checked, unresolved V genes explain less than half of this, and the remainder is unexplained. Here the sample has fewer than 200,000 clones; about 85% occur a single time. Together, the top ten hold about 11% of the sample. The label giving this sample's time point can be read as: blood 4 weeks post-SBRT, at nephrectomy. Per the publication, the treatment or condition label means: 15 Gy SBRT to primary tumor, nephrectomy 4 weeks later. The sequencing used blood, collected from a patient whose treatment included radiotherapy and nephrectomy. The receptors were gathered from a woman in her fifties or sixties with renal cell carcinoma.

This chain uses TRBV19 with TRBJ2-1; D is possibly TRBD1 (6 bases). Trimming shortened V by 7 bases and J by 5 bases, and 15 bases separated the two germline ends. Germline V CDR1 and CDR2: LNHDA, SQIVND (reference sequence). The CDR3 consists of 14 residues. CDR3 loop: CASTKSPGDNEQFF. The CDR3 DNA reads TGTGCCAGTACGAAATCCCCAGGGGACAATGAGCAGTTCTTC.

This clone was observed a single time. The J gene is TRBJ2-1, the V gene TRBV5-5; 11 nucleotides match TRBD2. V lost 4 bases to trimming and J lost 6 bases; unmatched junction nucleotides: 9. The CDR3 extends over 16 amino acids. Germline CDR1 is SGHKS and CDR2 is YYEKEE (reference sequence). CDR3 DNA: TGTGCCAGCAGCGTTAGCGGGGGGGCCATCTTCAATGAGCAGTTCTTC. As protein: CASSVSGGAIFNEQFF.

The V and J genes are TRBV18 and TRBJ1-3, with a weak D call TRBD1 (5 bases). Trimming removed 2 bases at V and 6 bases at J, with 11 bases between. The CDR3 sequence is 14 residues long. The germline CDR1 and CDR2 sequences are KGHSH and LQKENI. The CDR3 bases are TGTGCCAGCTCACCAAGGGGTCCAGAAAACACCATATATTTT. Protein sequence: CASSPRGPENTIYF.